Listed here are 28 T cell receptor beta chains from one sample, sequenced in a study of PD-L1 blockade in urothelial cancer. The table came from immunoSEQ multiplex PCR; TCRdb's copy has only in-frame clones and leaves some out. The sample records 37,000 or so clones, 84% being singletons. Time point indicated: pretreatment peripheral blood. The sample in question was PBMCs, obtained around atezolizumab (anti-PD-L1) treatment. These receptors all stem from a man in his 60s with urothelial cancer.

The chain joins TRBV2 to TRBJ2-5; D is possibly TRBD2 (6 bases). Near its end, the DNA agrees better with TRBJ2-7, so the J call may be wrong. CDR1 is SNHLY, CDR2 FYNNEI, per germline. This CDR3 is 12 amino acids long. The CDR3 DNA sequence: TGTGCCAGCAGCGGGAGCTCCTACGAGCAGTACTTC. It encodes CASSGSSYEQYF.

DNA for the CDR3: TGTGCCAGCAGTGAGGAAGCCTTCTCTGGAAACACCATATATTTT. It specifies CASSEEAFSGNTIYF. The chain couples TRBV9 to TRBJ1-3; D is unresolved. Trimming removed 5 bases from V and 0 bases from J, with 12 bases in between. CDR3 size: 15 residues. Germline V gene lookup returns CDR1 SGDLS and CDR2 YYNGEE.

The chain combines TRBV5-1 with TRBJ2-3, with a weak D call TRBD2 (6 bases). This CDR3 contains 16 residues. Germline values: CDR1 SGHRS, CDR2 YFSETQ. Trimming removed 0 bases from V and 4 bases from J, with 15 bases in between. The chain's CDR3 is CASSLGIGTRADTQYF. In nucleotides, the CDR3 is TGCGCCAGCAGCTTGGGTATCGGGACTCGGGCAGATACGCAGTATTTT.

The chain recombines TRBV5-1 with TRBJ2-1; D perhaps matches TRBD1 (5 bases). With 6 bases removed from V and 0 bases from J, the gap between germline ends came to 10 bases. The germline gives CDR1 SGHRS, CDR2 YFSETQ. This CDR3 is 14 amino acids long. CDR3 loop: CASKTESSYNEQFF. The CDR3 region has the DNA TGCGCCAGCAAGACAGAGAGCTCCTACAATGAGCAGTTCTTC. Using reference TRBV5-1 and TRBJ2-1 for the parts outside the CDR3, the full variable domain is KAGVTQTPRYLIKTRGQQVTLSCSPISGHRSVSWYQQTPGQGLQFLFEYFSETQRNKGNFPGRFSGRQFSNSRSEMNVSTLELGDSALYLCASKTESSYNEQFFGPGTRLTVL.

The chain recombines TRBV7-9 with TRBJ1-3, with D perhaps matching TRBD1 (6 bases). Deletions cut 5 bases from V and 4 bases from J, with 12 bases between. The CDR3 is made up of 14 amino acids. Germline V CDR1 and CDR2: SEHNR, FQNEAQ (reference sequence). The CDR3 region has the DNA TGTGCCAGCAGCAGAACAGGGTCGGGAAACACCATATATTTT. This gives the protein CASSRTGSGNTIYF.

The genes are TRBV7-2 and TRBJ2-5, with 8 positions matching TRBD1. The germline V gene encodes CDR1 SGHTA and CDR2 FQGNSA. The CDR3 has 16 residues. V was clipped by 6 bases and J by 2 bases; unmatched bases: 11. CDR3 in amino acids: CASSSRTGYVQETQYF. The CDR3 DNA sequence: TGTGCCAGCAGTTCCCGGACAGGGTACGTTCAAGAGACCCAGTACTTC.

V is TRBV5-5 and J is TRBJ2-5; D is unresolved. Germline CDR1 SGHKS, CDR2 YYEKEE (reference sequence). V shed 0 bases and J shed 1 base, with 10 bases lying between them. The CDR3 runs 15 residues. CDR3 coding DNA: TGTGCCAGCAGCTTGGTCCCCTACTCCCAAGAGACCCAGTACTTC. It is translated as CASSLVPYSQETQYF.

The rearrangement links TRBV19 to TRBJ2-6, with a tentative D call TRBD1 (6 bases). CDR1 is LNHDA and CDR2 is SQIVND in the germline V gene (reference sequence). The CDR3 loop spans 15 amino acids. V dropped 8 bases and J dropped 1 base, with 12 bases sitting between them. This chain's CDR3 is CASSTGLSGANVLTF. In DNA form, the CDR3 reads TGTGCCAGTTCGACAGGTTTGTCTGGGGCCAACGTCCTGACTTTC.

This sequence joins TRBV28 and TRBJ1-1, with a possible D match to TRBD1 (6 bases). The CDR3 loop spans 14 amino acids. V was clipped by 2 bases and J by 4 bases, with 11 bases between them. Germline lookup yields CDR1 MDHEN and CDR2 SYDVKM. The CDR3 DNA is TGTGCCAGCAGTTTACCAGGGGTATTCACTGAAGCTTTCTTT. Its protein is CASSLPGVFTEAFF.

This chain links TRBV10-1 with TRBJ2-3; D remains unclear. The length of the CDR3 is 15 residues. With 5 bases removed from V and 0 bases from J, the gap between germline ends came to 12 bases. Germline CDR1 and CDR2: WNHNN and SYGVQD (reference sequence). The CDR3 sequence: CASSSTRLSTDTQYF. The DNA of the CDR3 is TGCGCCAGCAGTAGCACTCGACTTAGCACAGATACGCAGTATTTT.

The rearrangement uses TRBV7-2 and TRBJ1-2; possible D gene TRBD1, 5 bases. The V end was cut by 5 bases, the J end by 2 bases, with 15 bases between. CDR3 length equals 15 residues. Germline lookup yields CDR1 SGHTA and CDR2 FQGNSA. The CDR3: CASSPTGRVNYGYTF. The DNA of the CDR3 is TGTGCCAGCAGCCCCACAGGCAGAGTCAACTATGGCTACACCTTC.

The chain employs TRBV28 and TRBJ1-2, with 9 bases aligning to TRBD1. Germline V gives CDR1 MDHEN, CDR2 SYDVKM. The CDR3 sequence is 15 residues long. V trimming: 6 bases; J trimming: 7 bases; junction bases outside the gene matches: 12. Written as DNA, the CDR3 is TGTGCCAGCAGCCGACGAGGGACAGGGAATGGTGGCTACACCTTC. Encoded protein: CASSRRGTGNGGYTF.

Written as DNA, the CDR3 is TGTGCCAGCAGTGCTTTGCAGGGTGTGCGTGACAATGAGCAGTTCTTC. Protein: CASSALQGVRDNEQFF. The chain recombines TRBV6-6 with TRBJ2-1, with TRBD1 as a possible D gene (5 bases). V dropped 5 bases and J dropped 5 bases, with 19 bases sitting between them. The CDR3 extends over 16 amino acids. Per the germline V gene, CDR1 is MNHNY and CDR2 is SVGAGI (reference sequence).

The chain is built from TRBV7-2 and TRBJ2-7; a weak D match, TRBD1 (6 bases). Germline CDR1 and CDR2: SGHTA and FQGNSA. The length of the CDR3 is 18 residues. Trimming removed 0 bases at V and 1 base at J, with 19 bases between. CDR3 in amino acids: CASSLAVTGASQSYEQYF. The CDR3 DNA reads TGTGCCAGCAGCTTAGCTGTGACAGGCGCATCACAATCCTACGAGCAGTACTTC. Full variable domain (missing parts from reference TRBV7-2 and TRBJ2-7): GAGVSQSPSNKVTEKGKDVELRCDPISGHTALYWYRQSLGQGLEFLIYFQGNSAPDKSGLPSDRFSAERTGGSVSTLTIQRTQQEDSAVYLCASSLAVTGASQSYEQYFGPGTRLTVT.

The chain is built from TRBV5-1 and TRBJ2-2; TRBD1 is a possible D gene (5 bases). The CDR3 runs to 17 residues. Germline values: CDR1 SGHRS, CDR2 YFSETQ. V was shortened by 0 bases and J by 1 base, with 13 bases between the two germline ends. As DNA, the CDR3 is TGCGCCAGCAGCTTGGCTCCCGGACAAAGGAACACCGGGGAGCTGTTTTTT. It is translated as CASSLAPGQRNTGELFF.

This chain links TRBV2 with TRBJ2-3, with 9 nucleotides matching TRBD1. Trimming cost V 5 bases and J 5 bases; bases outside gene matches: 8. This CDR3 region has 15 residues. Germline values: CDR1 SNHLY, CDR2 FYNNEI. The CDR3 nucleotides are TGTGCCAGCAGTTGGGACAGGGTGTTGGGAGATACGCAGTATTTT. As protein: CASSWDRVLGDTQYF. Supplemented by reference TRBV2 and TRBJ2-3, the full variable domain reads EPEVTQTPSHQVTQMGQEVILRCVPISNHLYFYWYRQILGQKVEFLVSFYNNEISEKSEIFDDQFSVERPDGSNFTLKIRSTKLEDSAMYFCASSWDRVLGDTQYFGPGTRLTVL.

The gene calls are TRBV7-2 and TRBJ2-5; D perhaps matches TRBD1 (6 bases). The end of the DNA aligns better with TRBJ2-7, so the J call may be wrong. The CDR3 loop spans 14 amino acids. Germline V gives CDR1 SGHTA, CDR2 FQGNSA. The CDR3 spells CASSSGVASYEQYF. The CDR3 DNA is TGTGCCAGCAGCTCAGGGGTAGCGTCCTACGAGCAGTACTTC.

The V and J genes are TRBV19 and TRBJ1-1; D perhaps matches TRBD1 (5 bases). Between the trimmed V and J ends, which lost 10 bases and 6 bases, there was a span of 12 bases. CDR3 size: 11 residues. The germline CDR1 and CDR2 sequences are LNHDA and SQIVND (reference sequence). The CDR3, as DNA: TGTGCCACCCTTATAGGGGCTGAAGCTTTCTTT. It translates to CATLIGAEAFF.

This clone came up once. The chain uses TRBV7-8 and TRBJ2-1, with TRBD2 matching over 9 bases. The CDR3 runs 15 residues. Germline V CDR1 and CDR2: SGHVS, FQNEAQ. V shed 5 bases and J 3 bases; nucleotides not matched to a gene: 5. The CDR3 sequence is CASSQRTSDYNEQFF. The CDR3 bases are TGTGCCAGCAGCCAAAGGACTAGCGACTACAATGAGCAGTTCTTC. The entire variable domain, with the rest obtained from reference TRBV7-8 and TRBJ2-1, is as follows: GAGVSQSPRYKVAKRGQDVALRCDPISGHVSLFWYQQALGQGPEFLTYFQNEAQLDKSGLPSDRFFAERPEGSVSTLKIQRTQQEDSAVYLCASSQRTSDYNEQFFGPGTRLTVL.

The V gene is TRBV7-2, the J gene TRBJ2-5; D is uncertain. Germline values: CDR1 SGHTA, CDR2 FQGNSA. There are 15 residues in the CDR3. The germline V and J ends were trimmed by 1 base and 2 bases, with 11 bases remaining between them. The DNA for the CDR3 is TGTGCCAGCAGCTTAGGCCAGACACTTCAAGAGACCCAGTACTTC. This translates into CASSLGQTLQETQYF.

The rearrangement uses TRBV21-1 and TRBJ2-7; TRBD1 reflects the table's D call only, with no check against the DNA. TRBV21-1 is marked as a pseudogene. The length of the CDR3 is 17 residues. The CDR3: CASSKEYVGTGHYEQYF. The CDR3 region has the DNA TGTGCCAGCAGCAAAGAATATGTCGGGACAGGGCACTACGAGCAGTACTTC.

The genes are TRBV18 and TRBJ1-2; 10 nucleotides line up with TRBD1. The CDR3 is made up of 15 amino acids. V shed 4 bases and J 4 bases; nucleotides not matched to a gene: 6. Germline lookup yields CDR1 KGHSH and CDR2 LQKENI. This CDR3 is CASSHAGQGGYGYTF. Written as DNA, the CDR3 is TGTGCCAGCTCACACGCCGGACAGGGGGGCTATGGCTACACCTTC.

This chain connects TRBV7-9 to TRBJ1-1, with D perhaps TRBD1 (6 bases). Germline CDR1 is SEHNR and CDR2 is FQNEAQ (reference sequence). V was cut by 8 bases and J by 5 bases, with 6 bases left in between. The CDR3 has 10 residues. CDR3 residues: CASGQTEAFF. CDR3 in DNA: TGTGCCAGCGGACAGACTGAAGCTTTCTTT. Filled out from reference TRBV7-9 and TRBJ1-1, the complete variable domain reads DTGVSQNPRHKITKRGQNVTFRCDPISEHNRLYWYRQTLGQGPEFLTYFQNEAQLEKSRLLSDRFSAERPKGSFSTLEIQRTEQGDSAMYLCASGQTEAFFGQGTRLTVV.

V gene TRBV7-3 combines with J gene TRBJ2-1, with D uncertain. Germline lookup yields CDR1 SGHTA and CDR2 FQGTGA. Trimming left V 6 bases short and J 0 bases short, with 6 bases between. This CDR3 is 13 amino acids long. This CDR3 is CASSESSYNEQFF. CDR3 DNA: TGTGCCAGCAGTGAGAGCTCCTACAATGAGCAGTTCTTC.

The chain links TRBV5-4 to TRBJ2-1, with a weak D call TRBD2 (5 bases). The CDR3 totals 13 residues. Germline loops: CDR1 SGHNT, CDR2 YYREEE (reference sequence). With 0 bases removed from V and 7 bases from J, the gap between germline ends came to 8 bases. The CDR3 nucleotides read TGTGCCAGCAGCTTGGACCCGGGGAATGAGCAGTTCTTC. Its translation is CASSLDPGNEQFF.

The CDR3 region has the DNA TGTGCCAGCTCACCTGTGGGACAGGGGGCCCGGCAGTATTTT. Translation: CASSPVGQGARQYF. This chain links TRBV18 with TRBJ2-3, with 12 positions matching TRBD1. This CDR3 is built from 14 residues. Trimming at V came to 3 bases and at J to 11 bases, leaving 6 bases not matched to a gene. Germline V lookup: CDR1 KGHSH, CDR2 LQKENI.

V and J are TRBV11-2 and TRBJ2-2; 15 nucleotides match TRBD2. Trimming took 4 bases from V and 5 from J; bases not matched to a gene: 11. The germline V gene encodes CDR1 SGHAT and CDR2 FQNNGV. The CDR3 has 19 residues. CDR3: CASSSIGLAGGRRTGELFF. CDR3 bases: TGTGCCAGCAGCTCTATAGGACTAGCGGGAGGGCGGCGTACCGGGGAGCTGTTTTTT.

This clone appeared a single time. This chain joins TRBV5-6 and TRBJ2-5; D call uncertain. Germline V lookup: CDR1 SGHDT, CDR2 YYEEEE. Trimming left V 0 bases short and J 4 bases short, with 10 bases between. This CDR3 is built from 14 residues. Here the CDR3 DNA reads TGTGCCAGCAGCTTGGTGTTGGAGAGAGAGACCCAGTACTTC. Translating gives CASSLVLERETQYF.